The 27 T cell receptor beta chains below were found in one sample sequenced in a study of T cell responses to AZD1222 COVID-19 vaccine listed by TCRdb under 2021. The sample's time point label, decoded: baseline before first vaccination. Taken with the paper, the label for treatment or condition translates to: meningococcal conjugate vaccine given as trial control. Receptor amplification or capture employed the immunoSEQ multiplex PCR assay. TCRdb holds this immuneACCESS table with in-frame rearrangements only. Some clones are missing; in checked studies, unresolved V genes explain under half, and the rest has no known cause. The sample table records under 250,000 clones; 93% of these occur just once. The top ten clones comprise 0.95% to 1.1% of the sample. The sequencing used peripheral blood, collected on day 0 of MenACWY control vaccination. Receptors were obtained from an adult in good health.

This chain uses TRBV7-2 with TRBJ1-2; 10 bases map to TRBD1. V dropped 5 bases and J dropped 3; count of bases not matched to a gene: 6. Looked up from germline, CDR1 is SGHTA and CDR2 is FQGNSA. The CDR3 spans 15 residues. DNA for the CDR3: TGTGCCAGCAGCGCATCGACAGGGGGCCACTATGGCTACACCTTC. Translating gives CASSASTGGHYGYTF. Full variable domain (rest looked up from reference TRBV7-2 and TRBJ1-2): GAGVSQSPSNKVTEKGKDVELRCDPISGHTALYWYRQSLGQGLEFLIYFQGNSAPDKSGLPSDRFSAERTGGSVSTLTIQRTQQEDSAVYLCASSASTGGHYGYTFGSGTRLTVV.

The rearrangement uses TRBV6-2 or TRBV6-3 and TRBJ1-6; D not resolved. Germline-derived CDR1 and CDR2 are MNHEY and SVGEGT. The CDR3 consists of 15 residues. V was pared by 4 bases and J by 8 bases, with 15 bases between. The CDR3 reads CASSSGGRGDSPLHF. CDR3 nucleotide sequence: TGTGCCAGCAGTTCGGGAGGTCGTGGTGATTCACCCCTCCACTTT.

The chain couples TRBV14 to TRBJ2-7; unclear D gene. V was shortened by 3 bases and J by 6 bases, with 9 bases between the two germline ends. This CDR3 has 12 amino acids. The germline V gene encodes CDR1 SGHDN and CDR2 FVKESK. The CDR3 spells CASSQFSTEQYF. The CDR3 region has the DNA TGTGCCAGCAGCCAGTTTTCTACCGAGCAGTACTTC.

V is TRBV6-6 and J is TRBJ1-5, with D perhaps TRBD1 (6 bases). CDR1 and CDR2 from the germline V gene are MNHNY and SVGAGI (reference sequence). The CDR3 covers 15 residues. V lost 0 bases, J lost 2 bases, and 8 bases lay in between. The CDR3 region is CASSYSGGGNQPQHF. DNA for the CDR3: TGTGCCAGCAGTTACTCAGGGGGTGGCAATCAGCCCCAGCATTTT.

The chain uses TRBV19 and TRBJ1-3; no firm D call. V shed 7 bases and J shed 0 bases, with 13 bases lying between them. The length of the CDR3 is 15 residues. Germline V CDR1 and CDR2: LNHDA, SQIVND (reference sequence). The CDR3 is CASTLGRLSGNTIYF. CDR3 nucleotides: TGTGCCAGTACCCTAGGGCGTCTCTCTGGAAACACCATATATTTT.

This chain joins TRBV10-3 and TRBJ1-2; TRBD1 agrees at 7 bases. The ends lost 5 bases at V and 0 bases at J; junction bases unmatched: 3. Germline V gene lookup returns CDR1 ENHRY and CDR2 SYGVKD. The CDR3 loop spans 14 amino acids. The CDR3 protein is CAISRDRANYGYTF. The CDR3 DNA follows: TGTGCCATCAGTAGGGACAGAGCTAACTATGGCTACACCTTC.

The CDR3 is CSVGVAGGRYTQYF. The DNA of the CDR3 is TGCAGCGTTGGAGTAGCGGGGGGAAGATATACGCAGTATTTT. This sequence joins TRBV29-1 and TRBJ2-3; 10 bases align to TRBD2. The trim removed 4 bases at V and 7 bases at J, leaving 8 bases unmatched. The CDR3 runs 14 residues. Germline V gene data show CDR1 as SQVTM and CDR2 as ANQGSEA.

CDR3 nucleotide sequence: TGCGCCAGCAGCTTTGGCGGGGAAAAACTGTTTTTT. Its translation: CASSFGGEKLFF. The chain is built from TRBV5-1 and TRBJ1-4; D uncertain. The CDR3 is made up of 12 amino acids. V was clipped by 2 bases and J by 8 bases, with 7 bases between them. Germline V gene sequence: CDR1 SGHRS, CDR2 YFSETQ.

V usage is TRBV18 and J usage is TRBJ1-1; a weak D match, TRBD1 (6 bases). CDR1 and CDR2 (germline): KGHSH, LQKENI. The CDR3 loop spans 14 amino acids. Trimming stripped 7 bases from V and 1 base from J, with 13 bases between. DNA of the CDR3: TGTGCCAGCTTTGCCTCGACAGGGAACACTGAAGCTTTCTTT. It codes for CASFASTGNTEAFF.

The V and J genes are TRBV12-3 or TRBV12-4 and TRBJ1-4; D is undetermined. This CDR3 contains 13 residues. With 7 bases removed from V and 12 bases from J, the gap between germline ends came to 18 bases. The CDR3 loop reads CASTTTGRPELFF. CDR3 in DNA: TGTGCCAGCACCACAACTGGACGGCCCGAACTGTTTTTT.

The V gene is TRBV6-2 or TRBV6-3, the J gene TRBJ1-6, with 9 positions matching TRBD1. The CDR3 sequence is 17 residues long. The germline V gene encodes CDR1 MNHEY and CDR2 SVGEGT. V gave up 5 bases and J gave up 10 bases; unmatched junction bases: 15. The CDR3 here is CASSPGTGSLSGSPLHF. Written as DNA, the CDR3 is TGTGCCAGCAGTCCCGGGACAGGGAGTCTCTCGGGCTCACCCCTCCACTTT.

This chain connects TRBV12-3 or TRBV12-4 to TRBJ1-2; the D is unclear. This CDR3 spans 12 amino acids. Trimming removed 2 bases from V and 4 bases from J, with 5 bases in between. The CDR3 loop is CASSLRSYGYTF. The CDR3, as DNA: TGTGCCAGCAGTTTACGGAGCTATGGCTACACCTTC.

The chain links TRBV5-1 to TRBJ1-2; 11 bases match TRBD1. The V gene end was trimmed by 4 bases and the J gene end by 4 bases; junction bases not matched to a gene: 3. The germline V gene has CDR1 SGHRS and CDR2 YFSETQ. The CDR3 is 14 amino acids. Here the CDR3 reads CASSTGQGAYGYTF. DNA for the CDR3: TGCGCCAGCAGCACCGGACAGGGGGCCTATGGCTACACCTTC.

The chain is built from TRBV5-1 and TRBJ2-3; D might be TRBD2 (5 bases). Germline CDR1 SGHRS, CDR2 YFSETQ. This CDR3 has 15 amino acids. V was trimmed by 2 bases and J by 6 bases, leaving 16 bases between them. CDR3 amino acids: CASSLDGVPADTQYF. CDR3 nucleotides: TGCGCCAGCAGCTTAGACGGGGTCCCTGCGGATACGCAGTATTTT.

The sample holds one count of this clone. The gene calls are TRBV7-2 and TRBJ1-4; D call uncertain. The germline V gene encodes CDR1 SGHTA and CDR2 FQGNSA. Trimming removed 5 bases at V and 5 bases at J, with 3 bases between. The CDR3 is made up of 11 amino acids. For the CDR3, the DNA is TGTGCCAGCAGCCCCAATGAAAAACTGTTTTTT. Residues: CASSPNEKLFF.

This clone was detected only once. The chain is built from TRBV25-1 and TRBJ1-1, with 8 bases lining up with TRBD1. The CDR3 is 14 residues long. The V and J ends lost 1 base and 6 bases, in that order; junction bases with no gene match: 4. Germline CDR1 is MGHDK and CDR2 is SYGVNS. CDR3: CASSELGQAAEAFF. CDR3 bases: TGTGCCAGCAGTGAATTGGGACAGGCCGCTGAAGCTTTCTTT.

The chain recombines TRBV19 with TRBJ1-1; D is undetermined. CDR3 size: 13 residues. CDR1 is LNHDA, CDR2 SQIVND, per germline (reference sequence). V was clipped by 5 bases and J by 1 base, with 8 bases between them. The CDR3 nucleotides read TGTGCCAGTAGTGTTGGCGGGAACACTGAAGCTTTCTTT. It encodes CASSVGGNTEAFF.

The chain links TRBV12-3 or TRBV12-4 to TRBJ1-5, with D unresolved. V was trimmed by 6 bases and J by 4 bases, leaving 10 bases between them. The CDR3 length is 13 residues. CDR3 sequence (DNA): TGTGCCAGCAGGTTGACCGTAAATCAGCCCCAGCATTTT. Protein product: CASRLTVNQPQHF.

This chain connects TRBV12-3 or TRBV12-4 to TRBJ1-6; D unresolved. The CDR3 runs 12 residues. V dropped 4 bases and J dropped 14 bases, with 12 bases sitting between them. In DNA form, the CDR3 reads TGTGCCAGCAGTTCAGGCCTATCGGCCCTCCACTTT. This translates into CASSSGLSALHF.

CDR3 loop: CASSRTGFHYGYTF. The CDR3 DNA reads TGTGCCAGCAGCAGGACAGGGTTTCACTATGGCTACACCTTC. The chain recombines TRBV7-9 with TRBJ1-2, with 8 bases matching TRBD1. V was clipped by 5 bases and J by 3 bases; unmatched bases: 5. The germline gives CDR1 SEHNR, CDR2 FQNEAQ (reference sequence). This CDR3 comprises 14 residues.

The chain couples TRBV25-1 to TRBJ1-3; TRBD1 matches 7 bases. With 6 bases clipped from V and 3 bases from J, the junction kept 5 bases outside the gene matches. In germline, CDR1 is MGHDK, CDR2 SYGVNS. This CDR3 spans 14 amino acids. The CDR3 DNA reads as TGTGCCAGCAGATCAGGGGGTAGTGGAAACACCATATATTTT. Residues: CASRSGGSGNTIYF.

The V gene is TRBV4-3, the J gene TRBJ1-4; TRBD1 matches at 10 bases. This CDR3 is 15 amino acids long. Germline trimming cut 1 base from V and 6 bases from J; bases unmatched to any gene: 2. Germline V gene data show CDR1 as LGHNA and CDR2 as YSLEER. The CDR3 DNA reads TGCGCCAGCAGCCAAGGAGGGACAGGGGATGAAAAACTGTTTTTT. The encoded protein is CASSQGGTGDEKLFF.

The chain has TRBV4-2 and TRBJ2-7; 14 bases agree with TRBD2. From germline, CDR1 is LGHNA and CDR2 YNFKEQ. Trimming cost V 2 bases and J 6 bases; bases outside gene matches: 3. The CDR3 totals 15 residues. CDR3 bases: TGTGCCAGCAGCCAAACGACTAGCGGGGGGGGCGAGCAGTACTTC. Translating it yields CASSQTTSGGGEQYF.

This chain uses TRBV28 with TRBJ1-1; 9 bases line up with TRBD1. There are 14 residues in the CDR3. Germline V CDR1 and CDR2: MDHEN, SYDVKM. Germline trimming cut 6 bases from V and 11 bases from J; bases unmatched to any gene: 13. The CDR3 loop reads CASSLEGTGLKAFF. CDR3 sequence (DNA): TGTGCCAGCAGCCTCGAGGGGACAGGGCTGAAGGCTTTCTTT.

CDR3 amino acids: CASSYRLTKYF. The CDR3 coding sequence is TGTGCCAGCAGTTACCGCCTTACAAAGTACTTC. The genes are TRBV6-5 and TRBJ2-5; D ambiguous. This CDR3 has 11 amino acids. V lost 2 bases and J 12 bases, leaving 10 bases between the germline ends. The germline V gene has CDR1 MNHEY and CDR2 SVGAGI.

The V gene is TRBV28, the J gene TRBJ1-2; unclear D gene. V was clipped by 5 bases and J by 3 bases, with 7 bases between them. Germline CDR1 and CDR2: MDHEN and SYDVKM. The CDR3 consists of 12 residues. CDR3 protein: CASSPPHYGYTF. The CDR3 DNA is TGTGCCAGCAGTCCCCCACACTATGGCTACACCTTC.

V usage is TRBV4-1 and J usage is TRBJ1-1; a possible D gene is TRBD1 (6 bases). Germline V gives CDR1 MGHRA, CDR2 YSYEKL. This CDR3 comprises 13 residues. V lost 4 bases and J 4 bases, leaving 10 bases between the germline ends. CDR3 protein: CASSLQGFTEAFF. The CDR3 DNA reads TGCGCCAGCAGCCTACAGGGATTCACTGAAGCTTTCTTT.